This T cell receptor beta chain was captured by sequencing in a study of blood T cell repertoires in COVID-19. Looking at the study overall: The study drew acute and convalescent COVID-19 samples from the United States, Italy and Spain. From T cells, B-cell-depleted T cells, or PBMCs came the material, which was cDNA or gDNA.

There are 19 residues in the CDR3. V dropped 0 bases and J dropped 0 bases, with 15 bases sitting between them. Germline CDR1 is MNHGY and CDR2 is SVAAGI. Original handling: From reference gene primer amplification, estimates of nucleated cell counts were derived. Clones were read by immunoSEQ multiplex PCR, and TCRdb kept only the in-frame ones, dropping some. V, J and clone size were drawn from that table, and D and trimming were deduced from the DNA. The table records a few hundred thousand clones, roughly 82% of them present only once. The sequence was collected from a human donor in a cohort sampled during active COVID-19. The sample comprised peripheral blood. The rearrangement uses TRBV6-9 and TRBJ1-6; a possible D gene is TRBD1 (5 bases). CDR3 nucleotides: TGTGCCAGCAGTTATTCGAAAGTTCAGACAGTCTCCTATAATTCACCCCTCCACTTT. Its translation is CASSYSKVQTVSYNSPLHF.